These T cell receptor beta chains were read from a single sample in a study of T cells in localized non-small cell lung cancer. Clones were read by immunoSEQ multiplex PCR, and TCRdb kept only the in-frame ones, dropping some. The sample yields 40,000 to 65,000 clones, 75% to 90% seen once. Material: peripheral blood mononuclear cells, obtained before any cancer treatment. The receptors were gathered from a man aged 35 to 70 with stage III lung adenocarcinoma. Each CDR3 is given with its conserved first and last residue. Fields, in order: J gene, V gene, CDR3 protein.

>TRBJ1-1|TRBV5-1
CASSVGQNTEAFF
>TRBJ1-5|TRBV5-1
CASSQGDSSNQPQHF
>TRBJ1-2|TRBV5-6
CASSLTDRTPYGYTF
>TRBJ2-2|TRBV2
CASKGHRVGNTGELFF
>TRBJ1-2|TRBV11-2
CASSSLRSTGGYTF
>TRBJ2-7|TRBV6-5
CASSYPNRGAYEQYF
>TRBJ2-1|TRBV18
CASSPYPGDEQFF
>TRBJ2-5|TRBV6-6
CASTLSWDREETQYF
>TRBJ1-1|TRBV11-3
CASSRDRANTEAFF
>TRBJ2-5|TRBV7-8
CASSFTGIYQETQYF
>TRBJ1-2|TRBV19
CASSTLQGDGYTF
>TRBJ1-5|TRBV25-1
CASRGHTNQPQHF
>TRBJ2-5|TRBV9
CASSVVPGGSKETQYF
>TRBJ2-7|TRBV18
CASSPPGTGGLVEQYF